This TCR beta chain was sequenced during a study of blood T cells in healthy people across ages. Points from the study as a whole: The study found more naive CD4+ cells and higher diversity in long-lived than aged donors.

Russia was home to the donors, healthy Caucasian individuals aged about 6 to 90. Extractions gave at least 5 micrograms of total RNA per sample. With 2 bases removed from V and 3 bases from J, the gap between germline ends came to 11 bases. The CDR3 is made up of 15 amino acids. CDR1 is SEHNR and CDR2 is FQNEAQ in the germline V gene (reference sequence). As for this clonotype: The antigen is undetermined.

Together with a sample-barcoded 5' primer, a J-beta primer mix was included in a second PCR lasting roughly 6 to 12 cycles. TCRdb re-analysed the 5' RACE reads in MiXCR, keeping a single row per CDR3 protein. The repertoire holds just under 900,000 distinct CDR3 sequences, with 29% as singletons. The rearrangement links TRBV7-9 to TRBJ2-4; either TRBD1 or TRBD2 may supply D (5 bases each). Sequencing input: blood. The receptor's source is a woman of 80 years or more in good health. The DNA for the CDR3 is TGTGCCAGCAGCTTAAATCTGGGGGTCAAAAACATTCAGTACTTC. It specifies CASSLNLGVKNIQYF.